The sequence of this T cell receptor beta chain was determined in a study of graft-versus-host responses after intestinal transplantation. Study-wide context: Tacrolimus plus steroids were given to all recipients for about 3 years, preceded by anti-thymocyte globulin induction. Overall study results and limits: HvG clone declines early post-transplant were associated with peak circulating GvH levels. Analysis identified GvH clones in recipient marrow, with some appearing first in ileum or blood.

Germline V gene sequence: CDR1 ENHRY, CDR2 SYGVKD. Trimming removed 8 bases from V and 4 bases from J, with 12 bases in between. This CDR3 spans 14 amino acids. A word on this clone: Its specificity is not known.

TCRdb's table, derived via immunoSEQ multiplex PCR, lists solely in-frame clones and lacks some. The sample includes about 90,000 clones, just under 95% of them seen just once. The genes are TRBV10-3 and TRBJ1-6; D is unresolved. The TCR originated in a human donor who was the organ donor for an intestinal transplant. The sample was unstimulated CD8+ T cells sorted from spleen or lymph node cells, taken before transplant. CDR3 sequence: CAIGGVGYNSPLHF. In DNA, the CDR3 is TGTGCCATCGGCGGGGTCGGGTATAATTCACCCCTCCACTTT.